These 12 T cell receptor beta chains originate from one sample sequenced in a study of cytomegalovirus exposure and HLA in healthy donors. Use of 60 Vbeta and 13 Jbeta primers characterized the PCR. Assay used: immunoSEQ multiplex PCR; TCRdb lists only in-frame clones, some missing. Here the sample table reports approximately 180,000 clones. Sequenced material: PBMCs. These receptors all come from a man aged 25 to 40 in good health and CMV-seronegative.

The chain carries TRBV30 and TRBJ1-1; D possibly corresponds to TRBD1 (5 bases). Germline V gene data show CDR1 as GTSNPN and CDR2 as SVGIG (reference sequence). The CDR3 contains 12 residues. The germline V and J ends were trimmed by 4 bases and 3 bases, with 9 bases remaining between them. CDR3 DNA sequence: TGTGCCTGGAAAGGAGGGGACACTGAAGCTTTCTTT. Translated, it gives CAWKGGDTEAFF.

The V call is TRBV9, the J call TRBJ2-3, with 10 bases that match TRBD2. With V trimmed by 1 base and J by 3 bases, 5 bases remained unmatched. The germline gives CDR1 SGDLS, CDR2 YYNGEE. The CDR3 has 16 amino acids. CDR3 DNA: TGTGCCAGCAGCGTAAAGGCTAGCGGGAGAACAGATACGCAGTATTTT. Protein sequence: CASSVKASGRTDTQYF.

The rearrangement links TRBV27 to TRBJ2-1; D ambiguous. This CDR3 spans 13 amino acids. Germline loops: CDR1 MNHEY, CDR2 SMNVEV (reference sequence). The V end lost 1 base, the J end lost 2 bases, and 3 bases lay between the germline ends. CDR3 in amino acids: CASSLLAYNEQFF. In DNA, the CDR3 is TGTGCCAGCAGTTTATTAGCCTACAATGAGCAGTTCTTC.

The genes are TRBV7-2 and TRBJ2-6; 8 bases fit TRBD1. V lost 6 bases and J lost 0; bases outside the gene matches: 4. Germline V gene lookup returns CDR1 SGHTA and CDR2 FQGNSA. CDR3 length equals 16 residues. For the CDR3, the DNA is TGTGCCAGCAGTTTTACAGGGGGCTCTGGGGCCAACGTCCTGACTTTC. Translation gives CASSFTGGSGANVLTF.

The chain uses TRBV30 and TRBJ1-2, with D hard to call. This CDR3 contains 19 residues. V was cut by 0 bases and J by 7 bases, with 30 bases left in between. Germline lookup yields CDR1 GTSNPN and CDR2 SVGIG (reference sequence). The CDR3 nucleotides are TGTGCCTGGAGTGTAGGCTTCGGGGTTTTGGCGCGCTATCTTTTTGGCTACACCTTC. Protein: CAWSVGFGVLARYLFGYTF.

The DNA of the CDR3 is TGCAGCGTTGGCCCACAGGGAATTGGGGAGCAGTACTTC. Amino acids: CSVGPQGIGEQYF. The chain is built from TRBV29-1 and TRBJ2-7, with a weak D call TRBD1 (6 bases). V shed 4 bases and J shed 7 bases, with 17 bases lying between them. CDR1 is SQVTM and CDR2 is ANQGSEA in the germline V gene. This CDR3 spans 13 amino acids.

The chain is built from TRBV29-1 and TRBJ2-3; D perhaps matches TRBD1 (5 bases). The CDR3 runs to 11 residues. The V end lost 6 bases, the J end lost 3 bases, and 7 bases lay between the germline ends. The germline V gene encodes CDR1 SQVTM and CDR2 ANQGSEA. DNA of the CDR3: TGCAGCGTAAGACAGACAGATACGCAGTATTTT. Encoded protein: CSVRQTDTQYF.

The rearrangement links TRBV5-6 to TRBJ2-7; TRBD1 agrees at 12 bases. CDR1 is SGHDT and CDR2 is YYEEEE in the germline V gene. The V segment lost 4 bases and the J segment 3 bases; nucleotides outside the gene matches: 11. CDR3 length equals 17 residues. The CDR3 DNA reads as TGTGCCAGCAGCCCCGGGACAGGGGGCGCGGGGGGCTACGAGCAGTACTTC. The encoded protein is CASSPGTGGAGGYEQYF.

The genes are TRBV7-6 and TRBJ2-7; D unclear. Between the trimmed V and J ends, which lost 8 bases and 4 bases, there was a span of 9 bases. The germline V gene encodes CDR1 SGHVS and CDR2 FNYEAQ. The CDR3 consists of 11 residues. This chain's CDR3 is CASGSGYEQYF. In DNA, the CDR3 is TGTGCCAGCGGGTCCGGGTACGAGCAGTACTTC.

This chain links TRBV11-2 with TRBJ2-4; 12 bases agree with TRBD2. CDR3 length equals 15 residues. Trimming at V came to 5 bases and at J to 8 bases, leaving 7 bases not matched to a gene. The germline CDR1 and CDR2 sequences are SGHAT and FQNNGV. The CDR3 region has the DNA TGTGCCAGCAGCCGGACCCTAGCGGGAGGGGACATTCAGTACTTC. It specifies CASSRTLAGGDIQYF.

V is TRBV18 and J is TRBJ1-1, with D possibly matching TRBD1 (6 bases). The CDR3 loop spans 15 amino acids. CDR1 KGHSH and CDR2 LQKENI come from the germline V gene. Trimming removed 5 bases from V and 4 bases from J, with 17 bases in between. CDR3 in amino acids: CASSSNRDLGTEAFF. CDR3 nucleotides: TGTGCCAGCTCATCCAACAGGGATCTGGGCACTGAAGCTTTCTTT.

The chain recombines TRBV9 with TRBJ1-1, with D possibly matching TRBD1 (5 bases). The V and J ends lost 5 bases and 1 base respectively, with 12 bases between them. The CDR3 totals 14 residues. From germline, CDR1 is SGDLS and CDR2 YYNGEE. The CDR3 here is CASSGAIGNTEAFF. The CDR3 nucleotides read TGTGCCAGCAGTGGGGCGATAGGGAACACTGAAGCTTTCTTT.